Following are 9 T cell receptor beta chains from one sample sequenced in a study of T cell changes during pregnancy in multiple sclerosis (dated by TCRdb to about 2019). Library preparation used the immunoSEQ multiplex PCR assay. Entries here come from immuneACCESS through TCRdb and include only in-frame sequences with V and J called. Some clones fail to appear in such tables; in the studies checked, an unresolved V gene covers under half of the shortfall, and the cause of the remainder is unknown. The sample yields about 74,000 clones; 80% to 95% were counted once. 3.7% of the sample is taken by the ten largest. The sequencing here drew on peripheral blood, taken after pregnancy. All receptors come from a female donor in good health, enrolled as a control in a pregnancy study.

V gene TRBV7-2 combines with J gene TRBJ1-2, with 7 nucleotides matching TRBD1. CDR3 length: 16 amino acids. Per the germline V gene, CDR1 is SGHTA and CDR2 is FQGNSA. V was pared by 3 bases and J by 3 bases, with 10 bases of the junction left unmatched. CDR3 sequence reads: CASSLSQGRPDYGYTF. CDR3 nucleotides: TGTGCCAGCAGCTTGTCACAGGGGAGGCCCGACTATGGCTACACCTTC.

The chain couples TRBV7-6 to TRBJ2-3; perhaps TRBD2 as D (7 bases). Germline CDR1 and CDR2: SGHVS and FNYEAQ. Trimming removed 5 bases from V and 2 bases from J, with 17 bases in between. This CDR3 has 16 amino acids. The CDR3 DNA follows: TGTGCCAGCAGCCCCACGGGGGGCCTTTTCACAGATACGCAGTATTTT. Translated, it gives CASSPTGGLFTDTQYF.

The V call is TRBV28, the J call TRBJ2-2; 10 nucleotides line up with TRBD2. CDR3 length: 18 residues. With V trimmed by 5 bases and J by 5 bases, 14 bases remained unmatched. CDR1 is MDHEN, CDR2 SYDVKM, per germline. CDR3 protein: CASSADSGGSLWTGELFF. The CDR3 DNA reads as TGTGCCAGCAGTGCTGATAGCGGGGGGTCCCTGTGGACCGGGGAGCTGTTTTTT.

This rearrangement joins TRBV11-2 to TRBJ2-5; 10 bases line up with TRBD2. CDR1 SGHAT and CDR2 FQNNGV come from the germline V gene. CDR3 length: 16 amino acids. V trimming: 1 base; J trimming: 5 bases; junction bases outside the gene matches: 7. CDR3 loop: CASSLAAGGLLETQYF. DNA of the CDR3: TGTGCCAGCAGCTTAGCAGCGGGGGGGCTTCTCGAGACCCAGTACTTC.

The chain couples TRBV19 to TRBJ2-5; 9 bases line up with TRBD2. This CDR3 is 14 amino acids long. Germline lookup yields CDR1 LNHDA and CDR2 SQIVND (reference sequence). Trimming removed 3 bases from V and 2 bases from J; junction bases left unmatched: 1. The CDR3 DNA reads TGTGCCAGTAGTATGCTAGCGGGGCAAGAGACCCAGTACTTC. It encodes CASSMLAGQETQYF.

The J gene is TRBJ2-3, the V gene TRBV2, with TRBD1 identical over 7 bases. The CDR3 is 16 residues long. The J segment lost 2 bases and the V segment lost 7 bases, leaving 12 bases of the junction unmatched. CDR1 SNHLY and CDR2 FYNNEI come from the germline V gene. CDR3 protein: CASIYPTGASTDTQYF. CDR3 DNA sequence: TGTGCCAGCATTTACCCAACAGGGGCGTCCACAGATACGCAGTATTTT.

The gene calls are TRBV2 and TRBJ2-1, with D possibly being TRBD1 (8 bases). V gave up 2 bases and J gave up 6 bases, with 23 bases separating them. From germline, CDR1 is SNHLY and CDR2 FYNNEI. This CDR3 contains 18 residues. The chain's CDR3 is CASSERPDRGGEGNEQFF. CDR3 coding DNA: TGTGCCAGCAGTGAACGTCCCGACAGGGGAGGGGAAGGCAATGAGCAGTTCTTC.

The chain links TRBV28 to TRBJ2-3; D is perhaps TRBD2 (7 bases). The CDR3 is made up of 14 amino acids. Germline lookup yields CDR1 MDHEN and CDR2 SYDVKM. The V and J ends lost 2 bases and 5 bases respectively, with 11 bases between them. The CDR3 DNA is TGTGCCAGCAGTTTAGGACTAGGGGGAGATACGCAGTATTTT. Protein sequence: CASSLGLGGDTQYF.

The V and J genes are TRBV5-1 and TRBJ2-7; possibly TRBD1 for D (7 bases). CDR3 size: 14 residues. Germline V gives CDR1 SGHRS, CDR2 YFSETQ. Trimming removed 4 bases at V and 4 bases at J, with 15 bases between. CDR3 amino acids: CASSPAGTEYEQYF. CDR3 sequence (DNA): TGCGCCAGCAGCCCCGCGGGGACAGAGTACGAGCAGTACTTC.